This TCR beta chain comes out of a study of PD-1 blockade in classical Hodgkin lymphoma. Produced via immunoSEQ multiplex PCR; TCRdb's table is partial and in-frame only. Altogether under 30,000 clones are present, about 88% being singletons, with the ten largest covering around 0.44%. The time point here: cycle 4 day 1 (C4D1), after five to seven weeks of nivolumab. After autologous stem cell transplantation all patients relapsed, and prior brentuximab vedotin exposure differed between cohorts. Magnetic negative selection purified CD4+ T cells from thawed PBMCs. Germline lookup yields CDR1 SGDLS and CDR2 YYNGEE. This CDR3 comprises 15 residues. Germline trimming cut 0 bases from V and 5 bases from J; bases unmatched to any gene: 7.

The TCR comes from a human donor with classical Hodgkin lymphoma. This material consisted of CD4+ T cells from blood, taken before the fourth cycle of nivolumab. The V and J genes are TRBV9 and TRBJ2-5, with 7 bases aligning to TRBD1. In DNA form, the CDR3 reads TGTGCCAGCAGCGTAGGTCAGGGGGACGGGGAGACCCAGTACTTC. Translation: CASSVGQGDGETQYF.